This TCR beta chain emerged from a study of blood T cell repertoires in COVID-19. Study at large: The United States, Italy and Spain were the sources of the acute and convalescent COVID-19 samples.

Clones were sequenced by immunoSEQ multiplex PCR, and TCRdb holds only the in-frame ones, with some missing. The table includes 150,000 to 200,000 clones, roughly 89% detected once. Only a few counts were recorded for this clone. The sequencing sample was made of peripheral blood. The clonotype originates from a woman aged 65 to 85 with COVID-19, enrolled during active disease.

The CDR3 spells CASSGAAVSYGYTF. As DNA, the CDR3 is TGTGCCAGCAGCGGGGCAGCGGTCAGCTATGGCTACACCTTC. The gene calls are TRBV9 and TRBJ1-2; D is unclear. V was clipped by 3 bases and J by 4 bases, with 13 bases between them. Germline lookup yields CDR1 SGDLS and CDR2 YYNGEE. The CDR3 loop spans 14 amino acids.